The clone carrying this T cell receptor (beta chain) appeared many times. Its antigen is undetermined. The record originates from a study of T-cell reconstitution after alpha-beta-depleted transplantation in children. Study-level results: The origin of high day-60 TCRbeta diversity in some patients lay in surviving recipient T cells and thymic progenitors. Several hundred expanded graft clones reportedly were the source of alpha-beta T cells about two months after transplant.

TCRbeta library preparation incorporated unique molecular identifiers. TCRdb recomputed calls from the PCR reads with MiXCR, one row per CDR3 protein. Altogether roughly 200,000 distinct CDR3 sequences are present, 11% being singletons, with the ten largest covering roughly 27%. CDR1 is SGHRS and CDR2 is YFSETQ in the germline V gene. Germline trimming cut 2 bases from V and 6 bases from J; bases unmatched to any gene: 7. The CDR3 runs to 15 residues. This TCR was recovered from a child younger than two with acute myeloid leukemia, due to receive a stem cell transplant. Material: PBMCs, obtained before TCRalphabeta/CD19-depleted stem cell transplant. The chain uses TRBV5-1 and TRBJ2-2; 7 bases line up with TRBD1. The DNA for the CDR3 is TGCGCCAGCAGCTTAACAGGGGATCGCGCCGGGGAGCTGTTTTTT. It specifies CASSLTGDRAGELFF.